The entry that follows covers one T cell receptor beta chain sequence. This sample was included in a study of blood T cell repertoires in COVID-19. Study summary: The United States, Italy and Spain were the sources of the acute and convalescent COVID-19 samples. The analysed material was cDNA or gDNA that came from T cells, B-cell-depleted T cells, or PBMCs.

The trim removed 6 bases at V and 0 bases at J, leaving 11 bases unmatched. This CDR3 is built from 17 residues. Per the germline V gene, CDR1 is MDHEN and CDR2 is SYDVKM. The authors' processing: Estimated nucleated cell counts came from reference gene primer amplification. The table came from immunoSEQ multiplex PCR; TCRdb's copy has only in-frame clones and leaves some out. Clone size and the V and J calls come from that table; the DNA yielded D and trimming. The sample records about 50,000 clones, around 85% being singletons. The chain is built from TRBV28 and TRBJ2-7, with 10 positions matching TRBD2. The source of this sequence is a human donor in a cohort sampled during active COVID-19. The sequenced sample consisted of peripheral blood. CDR3 sequence: CASRKVAGGLSSYEQYF. CDR3 sequence (DNA): TGTGCCAGCAGAAAGGTAGCGGGAGGATTGAGCTCCTACGAGCAGTACTTC.